This T cell receptor beta chain was identified during a study of T cell responses to AZD1222 COVID-19 vaccine. The study's findings and limits: Baseline serostatus was positive in only a handful of AZD1222 recipients. Mapped onto spike, vaccine-associated CD4 TCRs spanned it and were dominant at 160-218 and 743-854. The study sampled repertoires only after the peak T cell response.

V lost 2 bases and J 4 bases, leaving 9 bases between the germline ends. Per the germline V gene, CDR1 is SGHRS and CDR2 is YFSETQ. This CDR3 comprises 14 residues. The repertoire was sequenced with immunoSEQ multiplex PCR; TCRdb's copy has only in-frame clones and lacks some. The sample shows 120,000 or so clones, 86% of them seen only once. Note on this clone: Antigen specificity is unknown.

Analysis merged second doses at about 4 or about 12 weeks. The TCR was taken from an adult who received the AZD1222 COVID-19 vaccine. Specimen: peripheral blood, collected 28 days after the second AZD1222 dose. V usage is TRBV5-1 and J usage is TRBJ2-2, with D hard to call. DNA for the CDR3: TGCGCCAGCAGCTTACCGCAAGCCACCGGGGAGCTGTTTTTT. It yields the protein CASSLPQATGELFF.